The present entry profiles one TCR beta chain with its context. What it recognizes is unknown. PCR involved 60 Vbeta and 13 Jbeta primers. TCRdb keeps only in-frame clones here, not all; method: immunoSEQ multiplex PCR. The table includes about 150,000 clones, around 75% detected once. From germline, CDR1 is SGHRS and CDR2 YFSETQ. The CDR3 extends over 13 amino acids. After removal of 7 bases from V and 1 base from J, the junction contained 3 bases not matched to a gene. The data stem from a study of cytomegalovirus exposure and HLA in healthy donors. Study-wide points: The listing of 150 to 200 TCR beta chains classed them as cytomegalovirus-associated.

The sequence came from a male donor in good health and CMV-seronegative. The specimen was PBMCs. The chain has TRBV5-1 and TRBJ1-1; 8 positions agree with TRBD1. The CDR3 sequence: CASVQGENTEAFF. For the CDR3, the DNA is TGCGCCAGCGTACAGGGGGAGAACACTGAAGCTTTCTTT. Combining the CDR3 with reference TRBV5-1 and TRBJ1-1 gives the whole variable domain KAGVTQTPRYLIKTRGQQVTLSCSPISGHRSVSWYQQTPGQGLQFLFEYFSETQRNKGNFPGRFSGRQFSNSRSEMNVSTLELGDSALYLCASVQGENTEAFFGQGTRLTVV.